Below are 23 T cell receptor beta chains sequenced from a single sample in a study of blood T cell repertoires in COVID-19. Clones were read by immunoSEQ multiplex PCR, and TCRdb kept only the in-frame ones, dropping some. Of over 200,000 clones in the sample, around 90% are singletons; the top ten hold approximately 0.7%. The specimen was peripheral blood. The receptors originated from a human donor in a cohort sampled during active COVID-19.

The gene calls are TRBV20-1 and TRBJ2-3, with 9 bases aligning to TRBD1. With V trimmed by 5 bases and J by 9 bases, 3 bases remained unmatched. The CDR3 is made up of 11 amino acids. Germline V lookup: CDR1 DFQATT, CDR2 SNEGSKA (reference sequence). The CDR3 nucleotides are TGCAGTGCTCCACAGGGGGCAACGCAGTATTTT. Its translation: CSAPQGATQYF.

The chain joins TRBV5-1 to TRBJ2-1, with 8 bases that match TRBD1. This CDR3 is built from 15 residues. V dropped 0 bases and J dropped 3; count of bases not matched to a gene: 2. Germline CDR1 SGHRS, CDR2 YFSETQ. The CDR3 reads CASSLGTGFYNEQFF. In DNA, the CDR3 is TGCGCCAGCAGCTTGGGGACAGGGTTCTACAATGAGCAGTTCTTC.

The chain combines TRBV6-4 with TRBJ2-3; 8 nucleotides line up with TRBD2. After removal of 2 bases from V and 5 bases from J, the junction contained 6 bases not matched to a gene. Germline lookup yields CDR1 MRHNA and CDR2 SNTAGT. The CDR3 is made up of 15 amino acids. The CDR3 protein is CASSDDAGGIDTQYF. CDR3 in DNA: TGTGCCAGCAGTGACGATGCGGGGGGCATAGATACGCAGTATTTT.

This chain joins TRBV9 and TRBJ2-1, with 10 positions matching TRBD2. Germline CDR1 and CDR2: SGDLS and YYNGEE. The V segment lost 7 bases and the J segment 3 bases; nucleotides outside the gene matches: 7. CDR3 size: 15 residues. The CDR3 DNA sequence: TGTGCCAGCCTAGGTAGCGGGGGGATCTACAATGAGCAGTTCTTC. It is translated as CASLGSGGIYNEQFF.

The chain employs TRBV20-1 and TRBJ2-3; 7 positions match TRBD2. The CDR3 contains 10 residues. Unmatched junction bases numbered 0, after V lost 6 bases and J lost 6 bases. Germline-derived CDR1 and CDR2 are DFQATT and SNEGSKA (reference sequence). CDR3 bases: TGCAGTGCCGGGGGGGATACGCAGTATTTT. Encoded protein: CSAGGDTQYF.

J is TRBJ2-7 and V is TRBV9, with D possibly being TRBD1 (5 bases). This CDR3 spans 14 amino acids. The germline V and J ends were trimmed by 2 bases and 4 bases, with 13 bases remaining between them. The V gene's germline CDR1 is SGDLS and CDR2 YYNGEE. Written as DNA, the CDR3 is TGTGCCAGCAGCGTGACCCCTACAGGTTACGAGCAGTACTTC. Translated, it gives CASSVTPTGYEQYF.

The chain employs TRBV19 and TRBJ1-1; 8 bases match TRBD1. The junction had 15 bases not matched to a gene; V was cut back by 5 bases and J by 4 bases. The CDR3 has 17 residues. CDR1 and CDR2 from the germline V gene are LNHDA and SQIVND (reference sequence). The CDR3 coding sequence is TGTGCCAGTAGTTCAAGACCAGGGGGCGCGCGAGGCACTGAAGCTTTCTTT. Amino acids: CASSSRPGGARGTEAFF.

The rearrangement joins TRBV25-1 to TRBJ2-2, with TRBD2 as a possible D gene (5 bases). CDR3 length: 17 residues. V lost 1 base to trimming and J lost 4 bases, with 16 bases between them. The V gene's germline CDR1 is MGHDK and CDR2 SYGVNS. The CDR3 DNA reads as TGTGCCAGCAGTGAATCGTTCGAGGGAGAGGCCACCGGGGAGCTGTTTTTT. Protein product: CASSESFEGEATGELFF.

The chain joins TRBV27 to TRBJ1-4; the D gene is possibly TRBD1 (5 bases). The germline V and J ends were trimmed by 2 bases and 4 bases, with 8 bases remaining between them. Germline V gene sequence: CDR1 MNHEY, CDR2 SMNVEV (reference sequence). The CDR3 is 14 residues long. The CDR3 nucleotides are TGTGCCAGCAGTTTAGCGGGGGTTAATGAAAAACTGTTTTTT. Translation: CASSLAGVNEKLFF.

The chain employs TRBV24-1 and TRBJ2-3; 8 positions agree with TRBD1. Germline CDR1 and CDR2: KGHDR and SFDVKD. Losses at the gene ends were 4 bases for V and 2 bases for J; bases not matched to a gene: 7. The CDR3 covers 16 residues. This CDR3 reads CATSDLDRENTDTQYF. The CDR3 DNA reads as TGTGCCACCAGTGACTTGGACAGGGAGAACACAGATACGCAGTATTTT.

This clone came up a few times. V usage is TRBV10-3 and J usage is TRBJ1-5, with D possibly matching TRBD1 (6 bases). The CDR3 totals 14 residues. V was shortened by 2 bases and J by 7 bases, with 12 bases between the two germline ends. CDR1 is ENHRY, CDR2 SYGVKD, per germline. The CDR3 DNA is TGTGCCATCAGTGAGGAACAGGGAGGGCAGCCCCAGCATTTT. As protein: CAISEEQGGQPQHF.

This clone was found a few times. The chain employs TRBV10-3 and TRBJ1-5, with 10 bases that match TRBD1. The V segment lost 5 bases and the J segment 1 base; nucleotides outside the gene matches: 5. CDR3 length: 16 residues. CDR1 and CDR2 (germline): ENHRY, SYGVKD. In DNA form, the CDR3 reads TGTGCCATCAGTCCGGGACAGGGGAGAAGCAATCAGCCCCAGCATTTT. This gives the protein CAISPGQGRSNQPQHF.

The genes are TRBV5-1 and TRBJ2-5; 13 bases map to TRBD2. Looked up from germline, CDR1 is SGHRS and CDR2 is YFSETQ. The CDR3 length is 16 residues. J lost 5 bases, V lost 4 bases, and 8 bases had no gene match. The CDR3 coding sequence is TGCGCCAGCAGCGTACAACTAGCGGGGGGGCTGGAGACCCAGTACTTC. It yields the protein CASSVQLAGGLETQYF.

The chain uses TRBV11-2 and TRBJ2-7; D is possibly TRBD2 (6 bases). The CDR3 totals 17 residues. The ends were cut back, 6 bases at V and 0 bases at J, with 21 bases in the middle. The V gene's germline CDR1 is SGHAT and CDR2 FQNNGV. The CDR3 DNA reads TGTGCCAGCAGGGCAGTGGGGAGGAGTCTTTCCTCCTACGAGCAGTACTTC. Translation gives CASRAVGRSLSSYEQYF.

The chain's CDR3 is CASSQDRTSHDEQFF. The DNA of the CDR3 is TGCGCCAGCAGCCAAGATCGGACTAGTCACGATGAGCAGTTCTTC. This chain links TRBV4-3 with TRBJ2-1; TRBD2 aligns across 7 bases. The CDR3 totals 15 residues. Germline V CDR1 and CDR2: LGHNA, YSLEER. The V gene end was trimmed by 0 bases and the J gene end by 8 bases; junction bases not matched to a gene: 7.

The chain combines TRBV28 with TRBJ2-7; D may be TRBD2 (5 bases). Germline V gene data show CDR1 as MDHEN and CDR2 as SYDVKM. V lost 7 bases to trimming and J lost 7 bases, with 14 bases between them. The CDR3 contains 12 residues. The CDR3 sequence: CASTAHPGEQYF. CDR3 sequence (DNA): TGTGCCAGCACGGCCCACCCGGGGGAGCAGTACTTC.

V usage is TRBV7-8 and J usage is TRBJ2-3, with TRBD2 identical over 9 bases. Germline lookup yields CDR1 SGHVS and CDR2 FQNEAQ. V shed 5 bases and J 3 bases; nucleotides not matched to a gene: 6. The CDR3 is 15 amino acids. CDR3 in DNA: TGTGCCAGCAGCGCGCGGGGGGGCCTTACAGATACGCAGTATTTT. Translation gives CASSARGGLTDTQYF.

V gene TRBV2 combines with J gene TRBJ2-1; the match to TRBD2 covers 7 bases. The V gene end was trimmed by 11 bases and the J gene end by 9 bases; junction bases not matched to a gene: 16. CDR1 is SNHLY, CDR2 FYNNEI, per germline. This CDR3 has 14 amino acids. The CDR3 DNA sequence: TGTGCCGGTCCTTGGGGGGGGACTATAGGTGAGCAGTTCTTC. Translating gives CAGPWGGTIGEQFF.

V usage is TRBV7-2 and J usage is TRBJ2-7, with D uncertain. Germline V gene lookup returns CDR1 SGHTA and CDR2 FQGNSA. The V gene lost 0 bases and the J gene lost 3 bases, with 9 bases spanning the gap. CDR3 length equals 14 residues. The CDR3 region is CASSLAGPYYEQYF. CDR3 in DNA: TGTGCCAGCAGCTTAGCGGGCCCCTACTACGAGCAGTACTTC.

The rearrangement uses TRBV7-8 and TRBJ2-7; TRBD2 aligns across 9 bases. The V segment lost 5 bases and the J segment 2 bases; nucleotides outside the gene matches: 19. This CDR3 has 19 residues. The germline V gene encodes CDR1 SGHVS and CDR2 FQNEAQ. The CDR3 sequence: CASSAVTSGRLDTTYEQYF. CDR3 DNA sequence: TGTGCCAGCAGCGCCGTGACTAGCGGACGACTCGATACCACCTACGAGCAGTACTTC.

This sequence joins TRBV10-2 and TRBJ2-2, with D maybe TRBD2 (6 bases). The V and J ends lost 3 bases and 2 bases respectively, with 13 bases between them. The germline gives CDR1 WSHSY, CDR2 SAAADI. The CDR3 runs to 16 residues. DNA of the CDR3: TGCGCCAGCAGTGACGGGGCGGGGTTAAACACCGGGGAGCTGTTTTTT. Translating it yields CASSDGAGLNTGELFF.

The rearrangement joins TRBV11-2 to TRBJ2-7; TRBD1 matches 11 bases. The CDR3 has 16 amino acids. Germline assignment: CDR1 SGHAT and CDR2 FQNNGV. V dropped 6 bases and J dropped 4; count of bases not matched to a gene: 11. The CDR3: CASSFGRGTGGYEQYF. CDR3 in DNA: TGTGCCAGCAGTTTCGGGAGGGGGACAGGGGGTTACGAGCAGTACTTC. The variable domain in full, with the rest retrieved from reference TRBV11-2 and TRBJ2-7, is EAGVAQSPRYKIIEKRQSVAFWCNPISGHATLYWYQQILGQGPKLLIQFQNNGVVDDSQLPKDRFSAERLKGVDSTLKIQPAKLEDSAVYLCASSFGRGTGGYEQYFGPGTRLTVT.

The chain uses TRBV5-4 and TRBJ2-7; 9 nucleotides match TRBD2. The germline gives CDR1 SGHNT, CDR2 YYREEE (reference sequence). With 1 base clipped from V and 7 bases from J, the junction kept 6 bases outside the gene matches. This CDR3 contains 14 residues. In nucleotides, the CDR3 is TGTGCCAGCAGCTTGCGCGGGGGGGCGTCAGAGCAGTACTTC. Translation: CASSLRGGASEQYF. The full variable domain, with the rest looked up from reference TRBV5-4 and TRBJ2-7, is ETGVTQSPTHLIKTRGQQVTLRCSSQSGHNTVSWYQQALGQGPQFIFQYYREEENGRGNFPPRFSGLQFPNYSSELNVNALELDDSALYLCASSLRGGASEQYFGPGTRLTVT.